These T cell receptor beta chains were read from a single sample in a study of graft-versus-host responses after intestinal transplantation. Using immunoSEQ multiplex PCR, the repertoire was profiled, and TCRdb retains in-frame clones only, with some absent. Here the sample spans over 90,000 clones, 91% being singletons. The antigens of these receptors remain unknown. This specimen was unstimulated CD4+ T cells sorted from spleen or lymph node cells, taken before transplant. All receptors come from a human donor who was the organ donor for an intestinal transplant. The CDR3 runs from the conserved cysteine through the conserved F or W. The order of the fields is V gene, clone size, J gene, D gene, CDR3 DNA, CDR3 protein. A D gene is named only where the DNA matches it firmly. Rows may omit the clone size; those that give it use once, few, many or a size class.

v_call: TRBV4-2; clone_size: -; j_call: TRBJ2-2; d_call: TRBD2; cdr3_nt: TGTGCCAGCAGCCAAGAACGGTCGGGACTAAGAACCGGGGAGCTGTTTTTT; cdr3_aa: CASSQERSGLRTGELFF
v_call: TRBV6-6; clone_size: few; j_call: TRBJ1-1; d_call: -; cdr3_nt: TGTGCCAGCAGTTACGAGGTCACTGAAGCTTTCTTT; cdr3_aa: CASSYEVTEAFF
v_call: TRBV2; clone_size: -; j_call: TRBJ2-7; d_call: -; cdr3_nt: TGTGCCAGCAGTGAACCGGGACTCTCCTACGAGCAGTACTTC; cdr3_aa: CASSEPGLSYEQYF
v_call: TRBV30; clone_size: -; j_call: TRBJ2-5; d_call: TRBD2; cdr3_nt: TGTGCCTGGAGTGTACTAGCGGGCACAGAGACCCAGTACTTC; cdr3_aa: CAWSVLAGTETQYF
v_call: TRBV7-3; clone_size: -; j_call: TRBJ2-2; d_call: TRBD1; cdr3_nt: TGTGCCAGCAGCTTAGGGGGACAGGCGAACACCGGGGAGCTGTTTTTT; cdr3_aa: CASSLGGQANTGELFF
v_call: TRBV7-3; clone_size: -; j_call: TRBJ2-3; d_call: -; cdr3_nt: TGTGCCAGCAGCTTAGGGGCTGGGACAGATACGCAGTATTTT; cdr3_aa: CASSLGAGTDTQYF
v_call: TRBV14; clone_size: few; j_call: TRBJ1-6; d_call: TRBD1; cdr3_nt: TGTGCCAGCAGCCAATGGGACAGGGCTAATTCACCCCTCCACTTT; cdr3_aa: CASSQWDRANSPLHF
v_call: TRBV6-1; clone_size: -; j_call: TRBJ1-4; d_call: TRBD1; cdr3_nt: TGTGCCGTGGAGGGGGCAGCTAATGAAAAACTGTTTTTT; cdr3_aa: CAVEGAANEKLFF
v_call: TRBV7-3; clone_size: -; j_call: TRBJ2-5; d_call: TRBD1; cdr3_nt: TGTGCCAGCAGCGAATACGGACAGGGGGGAGAGACCCAGTACTTC; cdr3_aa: CASSEYGQGGETQYF
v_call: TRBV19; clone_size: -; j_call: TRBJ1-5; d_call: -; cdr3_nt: TGTGCCAGTAAGAAGAGTCAGGACATCTATCAGCCCCAGCATTTT; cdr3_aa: CASKKSQDIYQPQHF
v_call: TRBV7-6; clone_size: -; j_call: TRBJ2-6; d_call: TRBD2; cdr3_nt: TGTGCCAGCAGTGGAGCGGGATCTGGGGCCAACGTCCTGACTTTC; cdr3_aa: CASSGAGSGANVLTF
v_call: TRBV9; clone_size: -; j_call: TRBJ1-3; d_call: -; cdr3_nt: TGTGCCAGCAGCGTAGGGTCAGGCTCTGGAAACACCATATATTTT; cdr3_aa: CASSVGSGSGNTIYF
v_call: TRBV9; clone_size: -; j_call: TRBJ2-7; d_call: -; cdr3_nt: TGTGCCAGCAGCGTAACCCCCTCGGAGGCCGACGAGCAGTACTTC; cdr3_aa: CASSVTPSEADEQYF
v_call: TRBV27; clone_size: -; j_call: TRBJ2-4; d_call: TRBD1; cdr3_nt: TGTGCCAGCAGGGGGGGGACAGGGAGAAACATTCAGTACTTC; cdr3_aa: CASRGGTGRNIQYF
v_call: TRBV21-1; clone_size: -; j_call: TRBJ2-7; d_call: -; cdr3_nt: TGTGCCAGACCCGCCCACCCTTACAGGGTCAAGGGCTACGAGCAGTACTTC; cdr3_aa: CARPAHPYRVKGYEQYF
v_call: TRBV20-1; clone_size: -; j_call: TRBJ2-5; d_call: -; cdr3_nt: TGCAGTGCCGGGGGAGGAGAGACCCAGTACTTC; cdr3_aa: CSAGGGETQYF
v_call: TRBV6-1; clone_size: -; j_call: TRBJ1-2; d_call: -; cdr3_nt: TGTGCCAGCATTGGGGATTTACGGGGACTTGGCTACACCTTC; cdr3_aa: CASIGDLRGLGYTF
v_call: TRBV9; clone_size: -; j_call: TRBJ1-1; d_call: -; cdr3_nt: TGTGCCAGCAGCGTAGGTCAGGGGCGGACTGAAGCTTTCTTT; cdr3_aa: CASSVGQGRTEAFF
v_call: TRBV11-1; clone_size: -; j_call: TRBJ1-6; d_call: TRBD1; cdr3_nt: TGTGCCAGCAGCTTGGACAGGGGAAATTCACCCCTCCACTTT; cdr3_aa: CASSLDRGNSPLHF
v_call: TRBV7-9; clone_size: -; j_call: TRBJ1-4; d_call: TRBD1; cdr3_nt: TGTGCCAGCAGCTTAGGGACAGGTCATCGTGAAAAACTGTTTTTT; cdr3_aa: CASSLGTGHREKLFF
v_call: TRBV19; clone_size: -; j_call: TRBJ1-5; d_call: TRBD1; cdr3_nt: TGTGCCAGTAGTATAGGGGACAGGGTTGGGAATCAGCCCCAGCATTTT; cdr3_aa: CASSIGDRVGNQPQHF
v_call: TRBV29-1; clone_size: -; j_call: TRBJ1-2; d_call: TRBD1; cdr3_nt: TGCAGCGTTGAGCGGTACCGGCAGGGGGCGACGCACTATGGCTACACCTTC; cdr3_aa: CSVERYRQGATHYGYTF
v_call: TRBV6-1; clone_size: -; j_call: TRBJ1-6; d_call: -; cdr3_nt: TGTGCCAGCAGTGAAGCGAGGGGGAATTCACCCCTCCACTTT; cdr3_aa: CASSEARGNSPLHF
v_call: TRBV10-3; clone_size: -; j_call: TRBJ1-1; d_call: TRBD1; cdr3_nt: TGTGCCATCAGTACAGGGGCGTTGGCTGAAGCTTTCTTT; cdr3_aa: CAISTGALAEAFF
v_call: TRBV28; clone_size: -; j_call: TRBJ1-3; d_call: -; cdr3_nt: TGTGCCAGCGTCTGGGGCAGAACCTCTGGAAACACCATATATTTT; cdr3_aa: CASVWGRTSGNTIYF
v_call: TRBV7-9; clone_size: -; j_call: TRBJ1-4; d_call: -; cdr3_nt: TGTGCCACCCCCAAGGGGGTCTCAACTAATGAAAAACTGTTTTTT; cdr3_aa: CATPKGVSTNEKLFF
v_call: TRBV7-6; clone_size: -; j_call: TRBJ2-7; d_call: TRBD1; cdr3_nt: TGTGCCAGCAGCTCTGGGACAGAGCGAACCTACGAGCAGTACTTC; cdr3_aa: CASSSGTERTYEQYF
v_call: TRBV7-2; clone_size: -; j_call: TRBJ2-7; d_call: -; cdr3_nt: TGTGCCAGCAGCATCCGCAGGGACAACGAGCAGTACTTC; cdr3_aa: CASSIRRDNEQYF
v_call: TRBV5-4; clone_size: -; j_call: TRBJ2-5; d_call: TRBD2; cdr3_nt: TGTGCCAGCAGTTTCGGACTAGCGGTACAAGAGACCCAGTACTTC; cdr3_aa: CASSFGLAVQETQYF
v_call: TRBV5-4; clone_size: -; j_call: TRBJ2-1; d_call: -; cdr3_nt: TGTGCCAGCAGCTTGTCGAGTACGGGGTTCGATGAGCAGTTCTTC; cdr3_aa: CASSLSSTGFDEQFF
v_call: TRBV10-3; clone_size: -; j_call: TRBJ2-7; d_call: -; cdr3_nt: TGTGCCATCAGTGAGTCGGGTCCTCGGGGGACCTACGAGCAGTACTTC; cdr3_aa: CAISESGPRGTYEQYF
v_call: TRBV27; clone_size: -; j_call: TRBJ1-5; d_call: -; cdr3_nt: TGTGCCAGCAGTACGACAGTCAATCAGCCCCAGCATTTT; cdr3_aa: CASSTTVNQPQHF
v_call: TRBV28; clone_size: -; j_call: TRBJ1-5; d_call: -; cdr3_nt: TGTGCCAGTAGGGGTTTCAATCAGCCCCAGCATTTT; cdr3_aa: CASRGFNQPQHF
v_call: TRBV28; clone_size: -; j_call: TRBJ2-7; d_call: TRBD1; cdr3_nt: TGTGCCAGCAGTTTCTCCGACAGGGGTTACGAGCAGTACTTC; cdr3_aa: CASSFSDRGYEQYF
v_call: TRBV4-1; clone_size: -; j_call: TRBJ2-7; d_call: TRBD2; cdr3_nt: TGCGCCAGCAGCCAAGCGACACTAGCGGGGGCGTTGGAGCAGTACTTC; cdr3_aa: CASSQATLAGALEQYF
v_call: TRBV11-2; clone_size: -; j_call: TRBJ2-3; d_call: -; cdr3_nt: TGTGCCAGCAGCCGGGACAAGAGCACAGATACGCAGTATTTT; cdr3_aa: CASSRDKSTDTQYF
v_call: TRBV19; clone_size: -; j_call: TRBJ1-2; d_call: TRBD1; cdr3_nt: TGTGCCACTTTTATATGGGACAGGGGAAGCTATGGCTACACCTTC; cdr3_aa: CATFIWDRGSYGYTF
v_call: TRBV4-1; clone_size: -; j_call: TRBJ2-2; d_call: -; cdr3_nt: TGCGCCAGCAGCCAAGTATTTAGCGATAACACCGGGGAGCTGTTTTTT; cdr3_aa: CASSQVFSDNTGELFF
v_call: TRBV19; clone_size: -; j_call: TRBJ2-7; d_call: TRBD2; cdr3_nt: TGTGCCAGTAGTAAAACGCCTAGCGGGGGGACCTACGAGCAGTACTTC; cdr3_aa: CASSKTPSGGTYEQYF
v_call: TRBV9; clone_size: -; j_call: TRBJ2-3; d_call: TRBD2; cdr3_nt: TGTGCCAGCAGCACCGCTAGCGGGGGGGTCACAGATACGCAGTATTTT; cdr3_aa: CASSTASGGVTDTQYF
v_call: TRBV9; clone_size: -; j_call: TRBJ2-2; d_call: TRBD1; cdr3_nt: TGTGCCAGCAGCCTACGACAGGGATCGAACACCGGGGAGCTGTTTTTT; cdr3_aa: CASSLRQGSNTGELFF
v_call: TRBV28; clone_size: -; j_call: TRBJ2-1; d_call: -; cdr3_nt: TGTGCCAGCAGTTGGCGGTCTAGGAGCTCCTACAATGAGCAGTTCTTC; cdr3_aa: CASSWRSRSSYNEQFF
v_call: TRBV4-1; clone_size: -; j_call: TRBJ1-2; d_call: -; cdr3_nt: TGCGCCAGCAGCCGCGGCAGCAACTATGGCTACACCTTC; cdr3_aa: CASSRGSNYGYTF
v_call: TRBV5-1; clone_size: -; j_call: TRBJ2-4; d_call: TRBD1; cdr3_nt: TGCGCCAGCAGCGTAACAGGGGGCGCTTCTAACATTCAGTACTTC; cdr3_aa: CASSVTGGASNIQYF
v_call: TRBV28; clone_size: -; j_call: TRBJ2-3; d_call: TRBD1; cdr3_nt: TGTGCCAGCAGGGTCAGGGGGCGACGCGGCACAGATACGCAGTATTTT; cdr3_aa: CASRVRGRRGTDTQYF